What follows are 22 T cell receptor beta chains derived from one specimen sequenced in a study of blood T cell repertoires in COVID-19 (dated by TCRdb to the early 2020s). Library generation was performed with the immunoSEQ multiplex PCR assay. In its TCRdb copy, this immuneACCESS table keeps in-frame sequences only and misses some clones. Where compared with another copy, unresolved V genes explain less than half of these, and the others have no known cause. In this sample the table shows about 120,000 clones, around nine tenths of which occur a single time. The top ten hold approximately 2% of the sample. Sequenced: peripheral blood. All receptors derive from a woman aged 45-65 years with acute or convalescent COVID-19.

The chain couples TRBV23-1 to TRBJ1-5; D is ambiguous. TRBV23-1 is assigned to the ORF class and has an uncertain function. Trimming shortened V by 3 bases and J by 9 bases, and 15 bases separated the two germline ends. This CDR3 is 14 amino acids long. The CDR3 reads CASSHRGGRGPQHF. CDR3 nucleotides: TGCGCCAGCAGTCACCGCGGAGGACGAGGGCCCCAGCATTTT.

The chain joins TRBV5-1 to TRBJ2-5; the D is unclear. Between the trimmed V and J ends, which lost 0 bases and 1 base, there was a span of 7 bases. The CDR3 length is 14 residues. Per the germline V gene, CDR1 is SGHRS and CDR2 is YFSETQ. The CDR3 DNA sequence: TGCGCCAGCAGCTTGGGAGCCTCCCAAGAGACCCAGTACTTC. The encoded protein is CASSLGASQETQYF.

The chain combines TRBV4-1 with TRBJ2-7, with 7 bases lining up with TRBD1. CDR3 length: 14 residues. Germline CDR1 and CDR2: MGHRA and YSYEKL. The V gene end was trimmed by 4 bases and the J gene end by 6 bases; junction bases not matched to a gene: 9. The CDR3 DNA is TGCGCCAGCAGCCCGTACGGGACAGCCCTCGAGCAGTACTTC. It codes for CASSPYGTALEQYF.

The V and J genes are TRBV19 and TRBJ1-2; possibly TRBD1 for D (5 bases). V lost 6 bases, J lost 4 bases, and 12 bases lay in between. This CDR3 region has 13 residues. Germline CDR1 and CDR2: LNHDA and SQIVND (reference sequence). The CDR3 reads CASRSGLGYGYTF. CDR3 in DNA: TGTGCCAGTAGATCGGGACTAGGCTATGGCTACACCTTC.

The chain has TRBV18 and TRBJ1-4; D is unresolved. The germline gives CDR1 KGHSH, CDR2 LQKENI. This CDR3 is built from 17 residues. Trimming pared 1 base from V and 0 bases from J, leaving 12 bases between. This CDR3 is CASSPLDRGATNEKLFF. DNA for the CDR3: TGTGCCAGCTCACCACTCGACCGCGGGGCAACTAATGAAAAACTGTTTTTT. Variable domain in full (rest from reference TRBV18 and TRBJ1-4): NAGVMQNPRHLVRRRGQEARLRCSPMKGHSHVYWYRQLPEEGLKFMVYLQKENIIDESGMPKERFSAEFPKEGPSILRIQQVVRGDSAAYFCASSPLDRGATNEKLFFGSGTQLSVL.

The gene calls are TRBV24-1 and TRBJ1-1, with 7 bases fitting TRBD1. Germline V gene sequence: CDR1 KGHDR, CDR2 SFDVKD. V gave up 3 bases and J gave up 11 bases; unmatched junction bases: 8. The CDR3 is 13 amino acids. The CDR3 is CATSDGQTGRAFF. In DNA form, the CDR3 reads TGTGCCACCAGTGATGGACAGACAGGGCGGGCTTTCTTT.

This clone has ten or more counts. This sequence joins TRBV24-1 and TRBJ1-5, with D possibly being TRBD1 (5 bases). Trimming removed 3 bases at V and 6 bases at J, with 11 bases between. This CDR3 comprises 14 residues. Germline lookup yields CDR1 KGHDR and CDR2 SFDVKD. The CDR3 DNA is TGTGCCACCAGTGATGCAGGGATGAGTCAGCCCCAGCATTTT. The encoded protein is CATSDAGMSQPQHF.

V usage is TRBV6-5 and J usage is TRBJ2-7; D ambiguous. Trimming stripped 5 bases from V and 2 bases from J, with 13 bases between. The CDR3 runs to 14 residues. The V gene's germline CDR1 is MNHEY and CDR2 SVGAGI. The CDR3 reads CASSLARIPYEQYF. The CDR3, as DNA: TGTGCCAGCAGTCTTGCTAGGATCCCCTACGAGCAGTACTTC.

This chain links TRBV7-9 with TRBJ2-7; 11 nucleotides line up with TRBD2. The CDR3 contains 15 residues. Germline CDR1 reads SEHNR; CDR2 reads FQNEAQ (reference sequence). V was pared by 3 bases and J by 3 bases, with 4 bases of the junction left unmatched. The CDR3 coding sequence is TGTGCCAGCAGCTTTAGCGGGGGGGGCGGCTACGAGCAGTACTTC. Translation: CASSFSGGGGYEQYF.

The chain links TRBV19 to TRBJ2-2; 10 nucleotides agree with TRBD2. Per germline, CDR1 LNHDA and CDR2 SQIVND (reference sequence). CDR3 size: 15 residues. V trimming: 5 bases; J trimming: 3 bases; junction bases outside the gene matches: 3. CDR3 region: CASSALAGDTGELFF. The CDR3 nucleotides are TGTGCCAGTAGTGCCCTAGCGGGGGACACCGGGGAGCTGTTTTTT.

The chain combines TRBV30 with TRBJ1-3; 7 bases agree with TRBD1. Trimming cost V 4 bases and J 0 bases; bases outside gene matches: 3. Germline CDR1 GTSNPN, CDR2 SVGIG (reference sequence). The CDR3 is 14 residues long. This chain's CDR3 is CAWTGQLSGNTIYF. In DNA form, the CDR3 reads TGTGCCTGGACGGGACAGCTCTCTGGAAACACCATATATTTT. The full variable domain, with the rest looked up from reference TRBV30 and TRBJ1-3, is SQTIHQWPATLVQPVGSPLSLECTVEGTSNPNLYWYRQAAGRGLQLLFYSVGIGQISSEVPQNLSASRPQDRQFILSSKKLLLSDSGFYLCAWTGQLSGNTIYFGEGSWLTVV.

J is TRBJ1-6 and V is TRBV21-1; the table calls TRBD1, which could not be checked here. TRBV21-1 is a pseudogene. This CDR3 spans 16 amino acids. This chain's CDR3 is CASSTRDSPYNSPLHF. The CDR3 DNA reads as TGTGCCAGCAGCACGAGGGACAGTCCCTATAATTCACCCCTCCACTTT.

V is TRBV7-2 and J is TRBJ2-7; 9 nucleotides align to TRBD2. Per germline, CDR1 SGHTA and CDR2 FQGNSA. CDR3 size: 16 residues. The J segment lost 2 bases and the V segment lost 4 bases, leaving 9 bases of the junction unmatched. The CDR3 protein is CASSSNLAGLTYEQYF. CDR3 DNA sequence: TGTGCCAGCAGCTCAAACCTAGCGGGGTTAACCTACGAGCAGTACTTC.

The genes are TRBV25-1 and TRBJ2-3; perhaps TRBD2 as D (7 bases). The germline V gene has CDR1 MGHDK and CDR2 SYGVNS. The CDR3 is 16 residues long. V lost 5 bases and J 2 bases, leaving 17 bases between the germline ends. The CDR3 coding sequence is TGTGCCAGCAGTCCCGTAAGGGGGGGGCCCACAGATACGCAGTATTTT. Residues: CASSPVRGGPTDTQYF. The whole variable domain, filled in from reference TRBV25-1 and TRBJ2-3, reads EADIYQTPRYLVIGTGKKITLECSQTMGHDKMYWYQQDPGMELHLIHYSYGVNSTEKGDLSSESTVSRIRTEHFPLTLESARPSHTSQYLCASSPVRGGPTDTQYFGPGTRLTVL.

The J gene is TRBJ1-2, the V gene TRBV11-2; D unresolved. V dropped 1 base and J dropped 0 bases, with 6 bases sitting between them. The CDR3 is 14 residues long. Germline V gene data show CDR1 as SGHAT and CDR2 as FQNNGV. For the CDR3, the DNA is TGTGCCAGCAGCTTAGTGGCAGCTAACTATGGCTACACCTTC. It specifies CASSLVAANYGYTF.

V and J are TRBV3-1 (or the pseudogene TRBV3-2) and TRBJ2-5; D is possibly TRBD1 (6 bases). CDR3 length: 13 amino acids. V was trimmed by 10 bases and J by 2 bases, leaving 14 bases between them. CDR1 LGHDT and CDR2 YNNKEL come from the germline V gene (reference sequence). The CDR3 loop is CATLMTGQETQYF. Written as DNA, the CDR3 is TGTGCCACCTTGATGACAGGTCAAGAGACCCAGTACTTC.

This clone was observed a few times. The chain carries TRBV11-3 and TRBJ1-4; a weak D match, TRBD1 (5 bases). The V and J ends lost 5 bases and 7 bases respectively, with 20 bases between them. Germline lookup yields CDR1 SGHNT and CDR2 YENEEA. This CDR3 is built from 16 residues. The DNA for the CDR3 is TGTGCCAGCAGCCCCTCCGACCGTGGCGGGGGTGAAAAACTGTTTTTT. Translating it yields CASSPSDRGGGEKLFF.

This sequence joins TRBV4-1 and TRBJ2-7; no clear D gene. V was shortened by 0 bases and J by 0 bases, with 12 bases between the two germline ends. The CDR3 is 16 amino acids. CDR1 is MGHRA and CDR2 is YSYEKL in the germline V gene. DNA for the CDR3: TGCGCCAGCAGCCAAGATAGAGGCTTCATCTCCTACGAGCAGTACTTC. Translation gives CASSQDRGFISYEQYF.

This sequence joins TRBV4-3 and TRBJ1-5, with D perhaps matching TRBD1 (5 bases). Germline V CDR1 and CDR2: LGHNA, YSLEER. The V end lost 0 bases, the J end lost 6 bases, and 6 bases lay between the germline ends. The CDR3 extends over 13 amino acids. The CDR3 DNA follows: TGCGCCAGCAGCCAAGATAGGGGTCAGCCCCAGCATTTT. It yields the protein CASSQDRGQPQHF.

V is TRBV11-2 and J is TRBJ2-3, with a possible D match to TRBD2 (7 bases). V was cut by 2 bases and J by 6 bases, with 15 bases left in between. In germline, CDR1 is SGHAT, CDR2 FQNNGV. The CDR3 is 15 amino acids. The CDR3 reads CASSLRGAEWDTQYF. As DNA, the CDR3 is TGTGCCAGCAGCTTACGGGGGGCGGAGTGGGATACGCAGTATTTT.

The V and J genes are TRBV4-3 and TRBJ1-2; 7 nucleotides line up with TRBD1. V lost 4 bases to trimming and J lost 4 bases; unmatched junction nucleotides: 12. This CDR3 contains 16 residues. Germline V gives CDR1 LGHNA, CDR2 YSLEER. Here the CDR3 reads CASSPESGTAFYGYTF. CDR3 DNA sequence: TGCGCCAGCAGCCCGGAGTCCGGGACAGCTTTCTATGGCTACACCTTC.

The chain uses TRBV4-3 and TRBJ1-6; D remains ambiguous. V lost 0 bases, J lost 9 bases, and 9 bases lay in between. The CDR3 sequence is 14 residues long. CDR1 is LGHNA and CDR2 is YSLEER in the germline V gene. CDR3 nucleotides: TGCGCCAGCAGCCAAGAGTCCGGGATTTCACCCCTCCACTTT. Amino acid sequence: CASSQESGISPLHF.